Given below is one T cell receptor (beta chain) in context. Its specificity is unknown. The V gene's germline CDR1 is SEHNR and CDR2 FQNEAQ (reference sequence). The CDR3 sequence is 14 residues long. V lost 2 bases and J lost 0, with 7 bases in between. The data were obtained in a study of OX40 agonist ivuxolimab in advanced cancers. Overall study findings and caveats: Antigens targeted by the expanded peripheral T cells were not determined.

Profiled with immunoSEQ multiplex PCR; TCRdb holds only in-frame clones, not every one. This table has 92,000 or so clones, 75% to 90% appearing once. The chain couples TRBV7-9 to TRBJ1-1; D is undetermined. The sequence derives from an adult with an advanced solid tumor such as melanoma, head and neck, liver or kidney cancer. The input for sequencing was CD4+ or CD8+ T cells sorted from blood, taken in a trial of the OX40 agonist ivuxolimab. In nucleotides, the CDR3 is TGTGCCAGCAGCTTAAGGGCGGTGAACACTGAAGCTTTCTTT. Amino acid sequence: CASSLRAVNTEAFF.